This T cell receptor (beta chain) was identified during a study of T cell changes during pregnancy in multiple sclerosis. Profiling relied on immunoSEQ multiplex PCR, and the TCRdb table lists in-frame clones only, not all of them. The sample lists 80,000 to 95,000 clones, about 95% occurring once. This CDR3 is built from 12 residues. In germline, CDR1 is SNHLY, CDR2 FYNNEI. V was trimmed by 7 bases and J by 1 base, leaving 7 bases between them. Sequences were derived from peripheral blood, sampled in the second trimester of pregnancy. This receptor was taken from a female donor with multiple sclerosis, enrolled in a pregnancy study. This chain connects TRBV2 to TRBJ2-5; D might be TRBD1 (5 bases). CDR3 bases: TGTGCCAGCAAAGGGGTCCAAGAGACCCAGTACTTC. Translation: CASKGVQETQYF. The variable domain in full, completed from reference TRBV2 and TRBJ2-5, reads EPEVTQTPSHQVTQMGQEVILRCVPISNHLYFYWYRQILGQKVEFLVSFYNNEISEKSEIFDDQFSVERPDGSNFTLKIRSTKLEDSAMYFCASKGVQETQYFGPGTRLLVL.